The clone carrying this T cell receptor beta chain turned up a few times. Its antigen is currently unknown. V was cut by 5 bases and J by 6 bases, with 11 bases left in between. CDR1 SGHTA and CDR2 FQGTGA come from the germline V gene. The CDR3 loop spans 13 amino acids. The isolated RNA, all of it, was reverse transcribed, so expressed TCRB transcripts were what got sequenced. About 3.57 million reads, on average, came from each naive, central memory and regulatory T cell sample. The table came from immunoSEQ multiplex PCR; TCRdb's copy has only in-frame clones and leaves some out. The sample has about 360,000 clones, around 12% seen once. This sample stems from a study of beta chain features in type 1 diabetes. General study results and limits: Shorter TCRB CDR3s, moderately but significantly so, marked every one of the four CD4+ subsets in Type 1 diabetes patients. Patients with type 1 diabetes showed fewer VDJ junction insertions and more deletions.

The sample taken for sequencing was naive CD4+ T cells from blood. The source is a woman aged 18-30 years with type 1 diabetes. The rearrangement links TRBV7-3 to TRBJ2-1; a weak D match, TRBD1 (5 bases). DNA for the CDR3: TGTGCCAGCAGCCCCAGTGGGGCCAATGAGCAGTTCTTC. It yields the protein CASSPSGANEQFF.